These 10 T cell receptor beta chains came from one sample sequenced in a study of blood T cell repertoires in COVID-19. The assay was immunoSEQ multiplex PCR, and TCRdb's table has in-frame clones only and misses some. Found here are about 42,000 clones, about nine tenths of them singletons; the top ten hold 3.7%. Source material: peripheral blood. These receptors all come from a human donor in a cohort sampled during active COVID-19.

The CDR3 sequence is CASSPDRANTEAFF. The CDR3 bases are TGTGCCAGCTCACCAGACAGGGCGAACACTGAAGCTTTCTTT. This chain links TRBV18 with TRBJ1-1, with 7 bases lining up with TRBD1. Per the germline V gene, CDR1 is KGHSH and CDR2 is LQKENI. With 2 bases clipped from V and 1 base from J, the junction kept 1 base outside the gene matches. The CDR3 is 14 residues long.

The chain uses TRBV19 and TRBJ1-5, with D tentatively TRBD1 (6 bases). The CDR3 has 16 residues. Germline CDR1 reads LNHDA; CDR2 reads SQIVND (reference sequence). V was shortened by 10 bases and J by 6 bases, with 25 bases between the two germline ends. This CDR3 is CAILTGGAGVFQPQHF. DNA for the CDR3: TGTGCCATTCTCACGGGGGGGGCCGGTGTCTTTCAGCCCCAGCATTTT.

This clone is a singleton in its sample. The CDR3 spells CASSPGQGNEKLFF. As DNA, the CDR3 is TGCGCCAGCAGTCCGGGACAGGGTAATGAAAAACTGTTTTTT. This sequence joins TRBV23-1 and TRBJ1-4; TRBD1 aligns across 9 bases. TRBV23-1 is marked as an open reading frame, function uncertain. V gave up 4 bases and J gave up 4 bases; unmatched junction bases: 1. The CDR3 length is 14 residues.

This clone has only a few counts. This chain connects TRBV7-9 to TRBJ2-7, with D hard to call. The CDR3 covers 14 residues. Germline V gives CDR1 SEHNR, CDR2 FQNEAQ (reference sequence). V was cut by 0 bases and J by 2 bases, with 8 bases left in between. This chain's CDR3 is CASSLAARTYEQYF. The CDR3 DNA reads TGTGCCAGCAGCTTAGCCGCGAGAACCTACGAGCAGTACTTC.

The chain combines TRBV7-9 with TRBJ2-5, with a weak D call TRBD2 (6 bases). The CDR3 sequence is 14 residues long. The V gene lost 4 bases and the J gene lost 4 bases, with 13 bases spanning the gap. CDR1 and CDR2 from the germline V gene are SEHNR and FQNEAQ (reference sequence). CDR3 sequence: CASSSGGTRETQYF. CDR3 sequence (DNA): TGTGCCAGCAGCTCGGGCGGGACGAGAGAGACCCAGTACTTC.

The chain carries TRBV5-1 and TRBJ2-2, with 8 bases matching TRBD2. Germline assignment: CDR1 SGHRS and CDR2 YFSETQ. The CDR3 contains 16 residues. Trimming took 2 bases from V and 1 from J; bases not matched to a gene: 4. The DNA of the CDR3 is TGCGCCAGCAGCTTCCTAGCGGGTGGGAACACCGGGGAGCTGTTTTTT. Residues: CASSFLAGGNTGELFF.

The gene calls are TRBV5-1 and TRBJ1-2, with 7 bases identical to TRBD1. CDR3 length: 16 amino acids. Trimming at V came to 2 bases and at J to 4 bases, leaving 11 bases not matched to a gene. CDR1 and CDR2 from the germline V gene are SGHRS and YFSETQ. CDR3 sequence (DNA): TGCGCCAGCAGCTTTATTTCCGGGACAGAGACCTATGGCTACACCTTC. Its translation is CASSFISGTETYGYTF. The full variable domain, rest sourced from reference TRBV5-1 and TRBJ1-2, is KAGVTQTPRYLIKTRGQQVTLSCSPISGHRSVSWYQQTPGQGLQFLFEYFSETQRNKGNFPGRFSGRQFSNSRSEMNVSTLELGDSALYLCASSFISGTETYGYTFGSGTRLTVV.

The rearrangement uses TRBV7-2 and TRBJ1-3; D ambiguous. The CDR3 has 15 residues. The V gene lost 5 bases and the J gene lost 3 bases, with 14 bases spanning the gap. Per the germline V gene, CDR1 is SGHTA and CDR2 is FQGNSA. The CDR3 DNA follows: TGTGCCAGCAGCCCTAGAGCGGGGAATGGAAACACCATATATTTT. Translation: CASSPRAGNGNTIYF.

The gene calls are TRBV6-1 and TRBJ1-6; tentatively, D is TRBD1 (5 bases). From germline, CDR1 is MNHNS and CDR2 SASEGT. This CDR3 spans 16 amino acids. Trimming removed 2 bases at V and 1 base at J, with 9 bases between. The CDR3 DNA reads TGTGCCAGCAGTGAAACGGGGGTTTCCTATAATTCACCCCTCCACTTT. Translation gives CASSETGVSYNSPLHF.

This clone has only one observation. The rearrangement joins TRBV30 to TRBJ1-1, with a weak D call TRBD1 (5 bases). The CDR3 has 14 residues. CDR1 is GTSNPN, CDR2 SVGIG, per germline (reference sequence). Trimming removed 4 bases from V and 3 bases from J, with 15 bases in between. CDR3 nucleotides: TGTGCCTGGAACCCGGGACTGCGTGACACTGAAGCTTTCTTT. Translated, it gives CAWNPGLRDTEAFF.